The clone carrying this T cell receptor (beta chain) has a handful of counts. Time point denoted: sample taken at primary tumor resection. The authors sequenced whole RNA from tumor, nontumor lung or frozen PBMC without sorting. Per germline, CDR1 SGHTA and CDR2 FQGNSA. Trimming removed 6 bases from V and 3 bases from J, with 17 bases in between. The CDR3 extends over 16 amino acids. This sample was included in a study of spatial heterogeneity in lung cancer. Study details: Alpha-chain detections were consistently fewer than beta-chain detections among the sequences. A unique TCR and UMI combination showed up more than ten times in raw reads, on average.

A distinct unique molecular identifier was carried by each TCR cDNA molecule. TCRdb recomputed calls from the 5' RACE reads with MiXCR, one row per CDR3 protein. The repertoire includes 950 to 1,500 distinct CDR3 sequences, around 30% of them detected once, and about a fifth sits in the top ten. The source of this sequence is a female donor with early-stage non-small cell lung cancer. The sample consisted of normal lung tissue next to the tumor, taken at surgery. This chain links TRBV7-2 with TRBJ2-2; D gene ambiguous. The CDR3 DNA reads as TGTGCCAGCAGTCCCGTTGTAGGGTACTACACCGGGGAGCTGTTTTTT. It yields the protein CASSPVVGYYTGELFF.